One and the same sample provided the 13 T cell receptor beta chains below, sequenced in a study of beta chain features in type 1 diabetes (dated by TCRdb to the late 2010s). The library was prepared using the immunoSEQ multiplex PCR assay. All of the isolated RNA was reverse transcribed with the High Capacity cDNA Reverse Transcription Kit, so expressed TCRB transcripts were sequenced. As stored in TCRdb, this immuneACCESS dataset retains in-frame rearrangements with V and J assigned. A fraction of the clones does not appear; measured against another copy, unresolved V genes explain less than half of the discrepancy, and the remainder lacks a known reason. The sample has roughly 170,000 clones on record, less than 15% of them singletons. 0.6% to 0.8% of the sample is held by the ten biggest clonotypes. The material sequenced was central memory CD4+ T cells from blood. The origin of the receptors is a woman between 18 and 30 years old in good health.

This clone occurred a few times. The chain couples TRBV7-2 to TRBJ2-6, with no clear D. Germline values: CDR1 SGHTA, CDR2 FQGNSA. Deletions cut 3 bases from V and 0 bases from J, with 9 bases between. CDR3 length: 16 amino acids. The CDR3 bases are TGTGCCAGCAGCTTTTCAGGCAACTCTGGGGCCAACGTCCTGACTTTC. Its translation: CASSFSGNSGANVLTF.

Here the CDR3 DNA reads TGCGCCAGCAGCCCCGGCGGGAGTTCCTACGAGCAGTACTTC. Translating it yields CASSPGGSSYEQYF. This sequence joins TRBV5-1 and TRBJ2-7, with 7 bases that match TRBD2. The CDR3 spans 14 residues. J lost 1 base, V lost 4 bases, and 5 bases had no gene match. The germline gives CDR1 SGHRS, CDR2 YFSETQ.

This clone was seen repeatedly, ten times or more. The chain carries TRBV18 and TRBJ2-1; 9 nucleotides agree with TRBD2. V shed 4 bases, J shed 5 bases, and the junction held 6 bases outside the gene matches. In germline, CDR1 is KGHSH, CDR2 LQKENI. The CDR3 sequence is 15 residues long. As DNA, the CDR3 is TGTGCCAGCTCACAGCGTGCTAGCGGGAACAATGAGCAGTTCTTC. Amino acids: CASSQRASGNNEQFF.

The CDR3 loop is CASRRQPNTGELFF. The CDR3 coding sequence is TGTGCCAGCAGACGACAGCCGAACACCGGGGAGCTGTTTTTT. V gene TRBV28 combines with J gene TRBJ2-2; TRBD1 might be the D (5 bases). In germline, CDR1 is MDHEN, CDR2 SYDVKM. Trimming removed 6 bases from V and 0 bases from J, with 8 bases in between. This CDR3 has 14 amino acids.

This clone was detected only a few times. This chain joins TRBV9 and TRBJ2-5; 13 bases fit TRBD2. Germline V CDR1 and CDR2: SGDLS, YYNGEE. This CDR3 comprises 16 residues. V lost 4 bases to trimming and J lost 4 bases; unmatched junction nucleotides: 7. DNA for the CDR3: TGTGCCAGCAGCACCAGACTAGCGGGAGGACTAGAGACCCAGTACTTC. Translated: CASSTRLAGGLETQYF. Drawing the rest from reference TRBV9 and TRBJ2-5, the complete variable domain is DSGVTQTPKHLITATGQRVTLRCSPRSGDLSVYWYQQSLDQGLQFLIQYYNGEERAKGNILERFSAQQFPDLHSELNLSSLELGDSALYFCASSTRLAGGLETQYFGPGTRLLVL.

This clone was seen more than once but under ten times. This chain joins TRBV18 and TRBJ2-3; TRBD1 agrees at 10 bases. Per germline, CDR1 KGHSH and CDR2 LQKENI. J lost 0 bases, V lost 0 bases, and 3 bases had no gene match. CDR3 length: 17 amino acids. DNA of the CDR3: TGTGCCAGCTCACCACCGACAGGGGGCCACAGCACAGATACGCAGTATTTT. Translation: CASSPPTGGHSTDTQYF.

The chain has TRBV9 and TRBJ2-1; 8 bases map to TRBD2. With 1 base clipped from V and 7 bases from J, the junction kept 7 bases outside the gene matches. Per germline, CDR1 SGDLS and CDR2 YYNGEE. The CDR3 runs 15 residues. As DNA, the CDR3 is TGTGCCAGCAGCGTAACGGGAGGGCGGGGTAATGAGCAGTTCTTC. Residues: CASSVTGGRGNEQFF.

This clone was detected only a few times. This rearrangement joins TRBV5-1 to TRBJ1-1, with D hard to call. V gave up 6 bases and J gave up 2 bases, with 14 bases separating them. The CDR3 spans 14 residues. CDR1 is SGHRS, CDR2 YFSETQ, per germline. CDR3 sequence (DNA): TGCGCCAGCACTCTACCGGGAGTTAACACTGAAGCTTTCTTT. Amino acid sequence: CASTLPGVNTEAFF.

This clone was counted a few times. The rearrangement links TRBV15 to TRBJ2-1; D gene uncertain. This CDR3 is built from 11 residues. CDR1 is LNHNV and CDR2 is YYDKDF in the germline V gene (reference sequence). V lost 5 bases and J 7 bases, leaving 6 bases between the germline ends. The DNA for the CDR3 is TGTGCCACCAGCGTCCAAAATGAGCAGTTCTTC. This gives the protein CATSVQNEQFF.

The rearrangement links TRBV6-5 to TRBJ2-1, with TRBD2 matching 7 bases. Germline-derived CDR1 and CDR2 are MNHEY and SVGAGI. J gave up 5 bases and V 0 bases, and 7 bases lay outside the gene matches. CDR3 length: 16 residues. As DNA, the CDR3 is TGTGCCAGCAGTTACTCGATCTTGCGGGAGAACAATGAGCAGTTCTTC. As protein: CASSYSILRENNEQFF.

This clone was seen only a few times. V gene TRBV6-6 combines with J gene TRBJ2-7, with 9 bases fitting TRBD1. J lost 5 bases, V lost 4 bases, and 6 bases had no gene match. The CDR3 length is 14 residues. The V gene's germline CDR1 is MNHNY and CDR2 SVGAGI (reference sequence). CDR3 sequence (DNA): TGTGCCAGCAGTTTTTCCGGGACAGGGAACGAGCAGTACTTC. This codes for CASSFSGTGNEQYF.

This clone was found many times. The rearrangement uses TRBV16 and TRBJ1-2, with unresolved D. CDR3 length equals 13 residues. V lost 0 bases to trimming and J lost 1 base, with 3 bases between them. Per the germline V gene, CDR1 is KGHSY and CDR2 is FQNENV. CDR3 DNA sequence: TGTGCCAGCAGCCAATCGAGTAACTATGGCTACACCTTC. Translation gives CASSQSSNYGYTF.

The chain is built from TRBV28 and TRBJ2-2; TRBD1 agrees at 10 bases. Per the germline V gene, CDR1 is MDHEN and CDR2 is SYDVKM. This CDR3 has 15 residues. After removal of 6 bases from V and 5 bases from J, the junction contained 6 bases not matched to a gene. The CDR3 nucleotides are TGTGCCAGCAGACAGGGACAGGGGTTAACCGGGGAGCTGTTTTTT. This translates into CASRQGQGLTGELFF. The variable domain in full, with the rest retrieved from reference TRBV28 and TRBJ2-2, is DVKVTQSSRYLVKRTGEKVFLECVQDMDHENMFWYRQDPGLGLRLIYFSYDVKMKEKGDIPEGYSVSREKKERFSLILESASTNQTSMYLCASRQGQGLTGELFFGEGSRLTVL.